A single sample gave rise to the 18 T cell receptor beta chains below, sequenced in a study of cytomegalovirus exposure and HLA in healthy donors (dated by TCRdb to the late 2010s). To prepare the library, the immunoSEQ multiplex PCR assay was applied. A mixture of 60 forward primers for TCR Vbeta segments and 13 reverse primers for TCR Jbeta segments was used in the multiplex PCR. Drawn from immuneACCESS, this table holds only the in-frame rearrangements with V and J called that TCRdb kept. Clones are partly lost; checked studies trace under half to an unresolved V gene and leave the rest unexplained. The sample data list some 130,000 clones, and about 66% of these were observed just once. The ten biggest clones cover over 1.5% of the sample. Sequenced: PBMCs. Receptors originate from a young man in good health and CMV-seropositive.

This sequence joins TRBV6-5 and TRBJ2-7; D perhaps matches TRBD1 (6 bases). The CDR3 has 15 residues. V was pared by 6 bases and J by 2 bases, with 17 bases between. Germline loops: CDR1 MNHEY, CDR2 SVGAGI. The CDR3 is CASRPWTVPPYEQYF. The CDR3 nucleotides are TGTGCCAGCAGGCCTTGGACAGTCCCCCCCTACGAGCAGTACTTC.

The chain has TRBV7-3 and TRBJ1-1; D gene ambiguous. The CDR3 totals 13 residues. Germline V lookup: CDR1 SGHTA, CDR2 FQGTGA. V lost 5 bases and J lost 3, with 10 bases in between. Here the CDR3 reads CASSPTRDTEAFF. CDR3 nucleotides: TGTGCCAGCAGCCCTACGAGAGACACTGAAGCTTTCTTT.

V usage is TRBV6-5 and J usage is TRBJ2-5; 8 nucleotides align to TRBD2. This CDR3 spans 15 amino acids. Trimming at V came to 5 bases and at J to 2 bases, leaving 7 bases not matched to a gene. The germline gives CDR1 MNHEY, CDR2 SVGAGI. CDR3 protein: CASSVAGTRQETQYF. The DNA of the CDR3 is TGTGCCAGCAGTGTCGCCGGGACTAGGCAAGAGACCCAGTACTTC.

The chain carries TRBV7-9 and TRBJ2-1, with 9 bases matching TRBD2. The CDR3 runs 14 residues. Germline V lookup: CDR1 SEHNR, CDR2 FQNEAQ (reference sequence). With V trimmed by 2 bases and J by 9 bases, 5 bases remained unmatched. DNA for the CDR3: TGTGCCAGCAGCTTATTAGCGGGAGAGACTGAGCAGTTCTTC. It yields the protein CASSLLAGETEQFF.

The chain couples TRBV28 to TRBJ2-7, with TRBD2 identical over 7 bases. J gave up 3 bases and V 8 bases, and 10 bases lay outside the gene matches. This CDR3 has 14 residues. The V gene's germline CDR1 is MDHEN and CDR2 SYDVKM. The CDR3 nucleotides read TGTGCCAGCCAGTGGGGGGGAAGGGGCTACGAGCAGTACTTC. Amino acids: CASQWGGRGYEQYF.

The chain combines TRBV29-1 with TRBJ1-4; TRBD1 might be the D (5 bases). The ends were cut back, 0 bases at V and 4 bases at J, with 12 bases in the middle. The CDR3 totals 15 residues. Germline V lookup: CDR1 SQVTM, CDR2 ANQGSEA. The CDR3 is CSVEDLGGDNEKLFF. The DNA for the CDR3 is TGCAGCGTTGAAGATTTGGGAGGGGATAATGAAAAACTGTTTTTT.

The J gene is TRBJ2-7, the V gene TRBV4-2; 8 nucleotides match TRBD1. This CDR3 spans 15 amino acids. Germline V gene data show CDR1 as LGHNA and CDR2 as YNFKEQ. V was clipped by 4 bases and J by 5 bases; unmatched bases: 10. In nucleotides, the CDR3 is TGTGCCAGCAGCCCGGTGACAGGGGAGTCCGACGAGCAGTACTTC. Translating it yields CASSPVTGESDEQYF.

By share, this clone ranks as medium-sized. This sample includes further DNA sequences coding for the same CDR3. This chain joins TRBV5-5 and TRBJ2-7; unclear D gene. Germline V lookup: CDR1 SGHKS, CDR2 YYEKEE (reference sequence). The V end was cut by 2 bases, the J end by 3 bases, with 6 bases between. CDR3 length equals 12 residues. The CDR3 region is CASSLTHYEQYF. CDR3 nucleotides: TGTGCCAGCAGCTTAACACACTACGAGCAGTACTTC.

The chain combines TRBV5-1 with TRBJ2-5, with 10 bases that match TRBD1. The J call may be faulty, since TRBJ2-7 better matches the DNA end. From germline, CDR1 is SGHRS and CDR2 YFSETQ. The CDR3 length is 14 residues. This chain's CDR3 is CASRLWTGGDEQYF. CDR3 DNA sequence: TGCGCCAGCAGGTTGTGGACAGGGGGGGACGAGCAGTACTTC.

This chain uses TRBV30 with TRBJ2-7; 7 bases match TRBD2. Unmatched junction bases numbered 9, after V lost 4 bases and J lost 3 bases. Germline assignment: CDR1 GTSNPN and CDR2 SVGIG (reference sequence). CDR3 length equals 14 residues. The CDR3 nucleotides are TGTGCCTGGAAGGCGGGAGTGCAGCGCTACGAGCAGTACTTC. Protein product: CAWKAGVQRYEQYF.

The V gene is TRBV28, the J gene TRBJ2-5; 12 nucleotides line up with TRBD2. The trim removed 7 bases at V and 7 bases at J, leaving 10 bases unmatched. The germline gives CDR1 MDHEN, CDR2 SYDVKM. The CDR3 sequence is 15 residues long. The CDR3 DNA is TGTGCCAGCATTGTGGGCTCTAGCGGGAGGGGGACCCAGTACTTC. Amino acids: CASIVGSSGRGTQYF.

The chain employs TRBV7-2 and TRBJ2-7, with D hard to call. From germline, CDR1 is SGHTA and CDR2 FQGNSA. Trimming cost V 2 bases and J 7 bases, with 12 bases left between them. The CDR3 totals 13 residues. The CDR3 spells CASSLRSYGEQYF. CDR3 DNA sequence: TGTGCCAGCAGCTTAAGATCCTACGGGGAGCAGTACTTC. Full variable domain (outside the CDR3, taken from reference TRBV7-2 and TRBJ2-7): GAGVSQSPSNKVTEKGKDVELRCDPISGHTALYWYRQSLGQGLEFLIYFQGNSAPDKSGLPSDRFSAERTGGSVSTLTIQRTQQEDSAVYLCASSLRSYGEQYFGPGTRLTVT.

This clone was counted a single time. The rearrangement links TRBV7-9 to TRBJ2-7; D might be TRBD1 (6 bases). CDR1 and CDR2 (germline): SEHNR, FQNEAQ (reference sequence). With 3 bases removed from V and 5 bases from J, the gap between germline ends came to 11 bases. The CDR3 loop spans 13 amino acids. CDR3 DNA sequence: TGTGCCAGCAGCTTTCGGGACATCCACGAGCAGTACTTC. It yields the protein CASSFRDIHEQYF.

This clone turned up a few times. The chain uses TRBV4-3 and TRBJ2-3, with TRBD2 matching 7 bases. Germline CDR1 reads LGHNA; CDR2 reads YSLEER. This CDR3 spans 18 amino acids. V was pared by 4 bases and J by 2 bases, with 15 bases of the junction left unmatched. The CDR3 region has the DNA TGCGCCAGCAGCCGCTCTTTGGCGGGAGTGGACCACACAGATACGCAGTATTTT. Translation gives CASSRSLAGVDHTDTQYF.

The chain is built from TRBV7-8 and TRBJ2-7; 9 nucleotides line up with TRBD2. The V gene's germline CDR1 is SGHVS and CDR2 FQNEAQ. The CDR3 spans 20 residues. Trimming at V came to 5 bases and at J to 0 bases, leaving 20 bases not matched to a gene. The CDR3 nucleotides are TGTGCCAGCAGCCCCAAAACAGGGCTCATAGCGGGAGCCATCTCCTACGAGCAGTACTTC. Protein: CASSPKTGLIAGAISYEQYF. The variable domain in full, completed from reference TRBV7-8 and TRBJ2-7, reads GAGVSQSPRYKVAKRGQDVALRCDPISGHVSLFWYQQALGQGPEFLTYFQNEAQLDKSGLPSDRFFAERPEGSVSTLKIQRTQQEDSAVYLCASSPKTGLIAGAISYEQYFGPGTRLTVT.

The rearrangement uses TRBV18 and TRBJ2-7; TRBD2 matches 9 bases. The CDR3 loop spans 17 amino acids. Germline CDR1 and CDR2: KGHSH and LQKENI. J gave up 3 bases and V 3 bases, and 12 bases lay outside the gene matches. Written as DNA, the CDR3 is TGTGCCAGCTCACCCCCGGGACTAGCAGGGGGAAACTACGAGCAGTACTTC. Translating gives CASSPPGLAGGNYEQYF.

The chain combines TRBV2 with TRBJ1-5, with D maybe TRBD1 (5 bases). The V end lost 8 bases, the J end lost 4 bases, and 12 bases lay between the germline ends. Germline V gene data show CDR1 as SNHLY and CDR2 as FYNNEI. CDR3 size: 13 residues. The CDR3 DNA reads TGTGCCAGCCTAGCGGAGGGGAATCAGCCCCAGCATTTT. Its translation is CASLAEGNQPQHF.

The genes are TRBV7-9 and TRBJ1-1; weak D call: TRBD1 (5 bases). Per the germline V gene, CDR1 is SEHNR and CDR2 is FQNEAQ (reference sequence). Trimming left V 11 bases short and J 3 bases short, with 19 bases between. CDR3 length: 14 residues. CDR3 loop: CAGGTGPSDTEAFF. The CDR3 bases are TGTGCCGGGGGGACGGGACCTTCTGACACTGAAGCTTTCTTT. Together with reference TRBV7-9 and TRBJ1-1, the CDR3 gives the full variable domain: DTGVSQNPRHKITKRGQNVTFRCDPISEHNRLYWYRQTLGQGPEFLTYFQNEAQLEKSRLLSDRFSAERPKGSFSTLEIQRTEQGDSAMYLCAGGTGPSDTEAFFGQGTRLTVV.